A selection of T cell receptor beta chains follows, all from one sample in a study of T cells expressing NK-cell markers. From its re-call of the 5' RACE reads, TCRdb lists each CDR3 protein once, without DNA. Its listing shows some 600,000 distinct CDR3 sequences. Sequenced input: blood T cells: a sorted CD56 or NKG2C T cell subset, CD4+ or CD8+ T cells, or bulk PBMC T cells (not recorded which). The receptors come from a man aged 18 to 35 in good health. Each CDR3 is given with its conserved first and last residue.

TRBJ2-4 TRBV18 17 CASSPRTDGTGRDIQYF
TRBJ2-3 TRBV5-1 20 CASSLIRRNGAGLVTDTQYF
TRBJ2-3 TRBV5-6 16 CASSLTDRGASDTQYF
TRBJ1-5 TRBV6-1 18 CASSERASLTRGNQPQHF
TRBJ2-5 TRBV7-2 14 CASSLYYRGETQYF
TRBJ2-3 TRBV20-1 12 CSVGGITDTQYF
TRBJ2-5 TRBV3-1 16 CASSRGAEAYQETQYF
TRBJ2-7 TRBV20-1 13 CSAPGLAIYEQYF
TRBJ2-5 TRBV2 16 CASSVPAGGLQETQYF
TRBJ2-2 TRBV2 13 CASSAGANGELFF
TRBJ2-3 TRBV10-3 12 CAIKAGSDTQYF
TRBJ2-5 TRBV10-3 16 CAISESKGALQETQYF
TRBJ2-3 TRBV12-3/TRBV12-4 14 CASSWGTETDTQYF
TRBJ2-1 TRBV12-3/TRBV12-4 15 CASSKLVLAGGPMFF
TRBJ2-3 TRBV6-1 15 CASSGTGSGTDTQYF
TRBJ2-5 TRBV12-3/TRBV12-4 13 CASRHRGGETQYF
TRBJ2-5 TRBV12-3/TRBV12-4 15 CASSLRPQGLSAQYF
TRBJ2-5 TRBV9 16 CASSIEEGFRAETQYF
TRBJ1-6 TRBV5-1 17 CASSSGDRSSYNSPLHF
TRBJ2-5 TRBV29-1 14 CSVSEGLVKETQYF
TRBJ2-1 TRBV24-1 16 CATSETLGQGSNEQFF
TRBJ2-1 TRBV5-5 15 CASSLGLARADEQFF
TRBJ2-7 TRBV7-6 17 CASSLQPTSGRAHEQYF
TRBJ2-3 TRBV29-1 13 CSVGLATGDTQYF
TRBJ2-7 TRBV10-3 13 CAASHARSYEQYF
TRBJ2-2 TRBV29-1 11 CSLVRGGSVFF
TRBJ2-1 TRBV29-1 15 CSVEGTGGMYNEQFF
TRBJ2-5 TRBV7-6 15 CASSLGDSLEETQYF
TRBJ1-1 TRBV2 14 CASTEGLLNTEAFF
TRBJ2-2 TRBV12-3/TRBV12-4 16 CASSPTPLAGTGELFF
TRBJ2-1 TRBV4-3 17 CASSQDLGLAGGNEQFF